This TCR beta chain was sequenced in a study of blood T cells in healthy people across ages. Overall study results and limits: Among long-lived donors, naive CD4+ cells were more numerous and diversity higher than in aged donors.

The authors ran a second PCR of roughly 6 to 12 cycles using a sample-barcoded 5' primer and a J-beta primer mix. From the 5' RACE reads, TCRdb called clonotypes with MiXCR, one entry per CDR3 protein. The sample records some 930,000 distinct CDR3 sequences, roughly 28% being singletons. The germline V gene encodes CDR1 MNHEY and CDR2 SVGAGI. The CDR3 totals 14 residues. Points on this clonotype: Its antigen is currently unknown. The junction does not match germline at one end; this may be a read error.

This sample was also put to use in a study of T cells of mothers and their children. This second study says: Persistent microchimeric T cell clones were sought, and none were detected.

This clonotype was obtained from a woman in her thirties or forties in good health. The chain links TRBV6-5 to TRBJ1-2; the D is unclear. Sample: blood. DNA of the CDR3: TGTGCCAGCAGTTCCTATAAGGGCTACTCAGGCTGCACCTTC. Translating it yields CASSSYKGYSGCTF.